The clone carrying this T cell receptor (beta chain) was counted only a few times. Antigen: not known. The TCRbeta library was prepared with unique molecular identifiers. TCRdb recomputed calls from the PCR reads with MiXCR, one row per CDR3 protein. The sample yields 450,000 to 600,000 distinct CDR3 sequences, approximately 12% seen once. This sample stems from a study of T-cell reconstitution after alpha-beta-depleted transplantation in children. General study findings and limits: Some patients' high day-60 TCRbeta diversity was traced to surviving recipient T cells and thymic progenitors. Expanded graft clones, several hundred of them, were reportedly the source of alpha-beta T cells about two months after transplant. One year after transplant, T-cell counts and diversity came mostly from newly produced T cells.

Sequences were derived from PBMCs, mostly from graft donor cells, sampled 360 days after TCRalphabeta/CD19-depleted stem cell transplant. This receptor was identified in a male patient between 5 and 17 years old who had a stem cell transplant for acute myeloid leukemia, so the T cells may come from the graft donor.

The CDR3 region is CASSLVGLAGGGTGELFF. The CDR3 DNA sequence: TGTGCCAGCAGCTTAGTAGGACTAGCGGGAGGTGGAACCGGGGAGCTGTTTTTT. This chain connects TRBV7-8 to TRBJ2-2; TRBD2 agrees at 14 bases. The germline V gene encodes CDR1 SGHVS and CDR2 FQNEAQ. This CDR3 contains 18 residues. Trimming at V came to 1 base and at J to 5 bases, leaving 6 bases not matched to a gene.